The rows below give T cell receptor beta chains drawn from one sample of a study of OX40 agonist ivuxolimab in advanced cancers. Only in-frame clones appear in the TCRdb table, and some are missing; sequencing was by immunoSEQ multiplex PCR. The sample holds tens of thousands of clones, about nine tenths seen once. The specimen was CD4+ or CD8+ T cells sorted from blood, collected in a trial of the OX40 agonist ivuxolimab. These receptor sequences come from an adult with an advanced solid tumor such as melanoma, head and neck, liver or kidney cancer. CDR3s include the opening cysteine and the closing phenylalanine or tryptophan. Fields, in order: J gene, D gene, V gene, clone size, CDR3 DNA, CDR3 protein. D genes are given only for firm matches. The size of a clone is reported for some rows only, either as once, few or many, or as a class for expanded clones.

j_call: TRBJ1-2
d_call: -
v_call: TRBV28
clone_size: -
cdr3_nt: TGTGCCAGCAGTTTCCTCACCGTTCAGGGATACTATGGCTACACCTTC
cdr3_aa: CASSFLTVQGYYGYTF

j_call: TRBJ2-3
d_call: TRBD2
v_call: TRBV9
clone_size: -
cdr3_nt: TGTGCCAGCAGCGTAGCGGCGGGGGGGCCGACAGATACGCAGTATTTT
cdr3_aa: CASSVAAGGPTDTQYF

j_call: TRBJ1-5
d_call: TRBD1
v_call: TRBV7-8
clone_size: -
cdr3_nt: TGTGCCAGCAGCTTAAACGGACAGGAGATCAATCAGCCCCAGCATTTT
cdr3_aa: CASSLNGQEINQPQHF

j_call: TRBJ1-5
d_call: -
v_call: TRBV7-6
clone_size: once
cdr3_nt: TGTGCCAGCAGCCAATACGGGGGGGGTATGGGAGCGCCCCAGCATTTT
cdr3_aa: CASSQYGGGMGAPQHF

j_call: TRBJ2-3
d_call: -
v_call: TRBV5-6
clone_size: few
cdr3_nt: TGTGCCAGCAGCTTGGGGGATACGCAGTATTTT
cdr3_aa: CASSLGDTQYF

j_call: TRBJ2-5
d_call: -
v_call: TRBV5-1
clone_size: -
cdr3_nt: TGCGCCAGCAGCCCTCCGGGGGGCGGGCGTAACCAAGAGACCCAGTACTTC
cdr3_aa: CASSPPGGGRNQETQYF

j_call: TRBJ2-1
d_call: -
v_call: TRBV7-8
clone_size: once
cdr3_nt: TGTGCCAGCAGCATAACTGCGGCTAGCGATTACAATGAGCAGTTCTTC
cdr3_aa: CASSITAASDYNEQFF

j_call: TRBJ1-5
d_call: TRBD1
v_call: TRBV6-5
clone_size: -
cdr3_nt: TGTGCCAGCTGGGGACAGGGTAGCAATCAGCCCCAGCATTTT
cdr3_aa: CASWGQGSNQPQHF

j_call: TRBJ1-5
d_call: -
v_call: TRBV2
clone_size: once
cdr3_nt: TGTGCCAGCAGTGAAGGAGGGCGTGGCAATCAGCCCCAGCATTTT
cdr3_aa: CASSEGGRGNQPQHF

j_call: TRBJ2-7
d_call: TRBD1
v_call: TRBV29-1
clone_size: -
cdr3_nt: TGCAGCGCCATCCCCCGGGACAGGGTACTTGGCGAGCAGTACTTC
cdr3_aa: CSAIPRDRVLGEQYF

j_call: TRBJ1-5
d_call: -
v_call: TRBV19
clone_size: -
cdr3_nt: TGTGCCAGTAGTATACCGTCGAATCAGCCCCAGCATTTT
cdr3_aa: CASSIPSNQPQHF

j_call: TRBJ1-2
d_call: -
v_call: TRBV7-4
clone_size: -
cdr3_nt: TGTGCCAGCAGCTTAGAGGAGGGGTTAACCTATGGCTACACCTTC
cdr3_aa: CASSLEEGLTYGYTF

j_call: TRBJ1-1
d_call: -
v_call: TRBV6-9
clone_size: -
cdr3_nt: TGTGCCAGCAGTTACTCGGGACTCAACACTGAAGCTTTCTTT
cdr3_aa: CASSYSGLNTEAFF

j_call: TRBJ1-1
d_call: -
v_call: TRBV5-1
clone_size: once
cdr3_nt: TGCGCCAGCAGCTTGGTCGCTAACACTGAAGCTTTCTTT
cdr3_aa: CASSLVANTEAFF

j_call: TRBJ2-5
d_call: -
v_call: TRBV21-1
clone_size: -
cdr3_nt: TGTGCCAGCAGCAAAAACCACCTACTGCTACTTCCGGGGGGCAGGGAGACCCAGTACTTC
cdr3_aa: CASSKNHLLLLPGGRETQYF

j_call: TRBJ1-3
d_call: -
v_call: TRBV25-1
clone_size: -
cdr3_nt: TGTGCCAGCAGTGAGGCGGGGTTCTCTGGAAACACCATATATTTT
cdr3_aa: CASSEAGFSGNTIYF

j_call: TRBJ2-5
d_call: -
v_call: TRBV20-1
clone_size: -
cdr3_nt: TGCAGTGCTCTCCTTGAGGAGACCCAGTACTTC
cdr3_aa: CSALLEETQYF

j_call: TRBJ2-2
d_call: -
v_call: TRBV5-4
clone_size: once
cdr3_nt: TGTGCCAGCAGCTTGGGAGCCGCGAACACCGGGGAGCTGTTTTTT
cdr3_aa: CASSLGAANTGELFF

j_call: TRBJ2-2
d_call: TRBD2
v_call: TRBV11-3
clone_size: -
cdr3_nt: TGTGCCAGCAGTCTCTCGGGCAGCGGGAGAAACACCGGGGAGCTGTTTTTT
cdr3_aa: CASSLSGSGRNTGELFF

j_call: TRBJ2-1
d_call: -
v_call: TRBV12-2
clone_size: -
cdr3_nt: TGTGCAAGTCGCTTCGGTGAGCAGTTCTTC
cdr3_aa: CASRFGEQFF

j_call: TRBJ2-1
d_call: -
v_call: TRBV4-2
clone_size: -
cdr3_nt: TGTGCCAGCAACAAAGAGCAGGACAGAGCCTACAATGAGCAGTTCTTC
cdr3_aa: CASNKEQDRAYNEQFF

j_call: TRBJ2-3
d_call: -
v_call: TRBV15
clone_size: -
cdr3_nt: TGTGCCACCAGCAGAGGTGGGACTCAAAAGGGCACAGATACGCAGTATTTT
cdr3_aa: CATSRGGTQKGTDTQYF

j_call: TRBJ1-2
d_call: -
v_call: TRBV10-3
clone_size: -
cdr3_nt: TGTGCCATCAGGGCGAGAGATAACTATGGCTACACCTTC
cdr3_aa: CAIRARDNYGYTF

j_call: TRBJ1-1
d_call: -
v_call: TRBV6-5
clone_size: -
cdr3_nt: TGTGCCAGCAGTTACCGGACCCCTGCTGAAGCTTTCTTT
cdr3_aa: CASSYRTPAEAFF

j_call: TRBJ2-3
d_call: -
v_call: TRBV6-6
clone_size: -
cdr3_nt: TGTGCCAGCAGTTACAGGCAGGGGATCACAGATACGCAGTATTTT
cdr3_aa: CASSYRQGITDTQYF

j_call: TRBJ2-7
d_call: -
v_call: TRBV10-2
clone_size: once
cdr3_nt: TGCGCCAGCACCCAGGCAGGCGGAGGGTCCTACGAGCAGTACTTC
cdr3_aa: CASTQAGGGSYEQYF

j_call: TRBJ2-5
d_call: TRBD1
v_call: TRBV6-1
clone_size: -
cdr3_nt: TGTGCCAGCAGGGAACAGGGGGCCGGAGAGACCCAGTACTTC
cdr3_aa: CASREQGAGETQYF

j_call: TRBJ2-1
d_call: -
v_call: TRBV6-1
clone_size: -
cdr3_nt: TGTGCCAGCAGTGATGGGGGTTCCTACAATGAGCAGTTCTTC
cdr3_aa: CASSDGGSYNEQFF

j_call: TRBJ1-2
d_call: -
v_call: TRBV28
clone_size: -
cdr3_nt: TGTGCCAGCGGAGAGGGGGGAAACTATGGCTACACCTTC
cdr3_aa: CASGEGGNYGYTF

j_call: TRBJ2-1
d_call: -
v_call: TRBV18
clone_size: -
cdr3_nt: TGTGCCAGCTCACCACTCGGTATGGGGGGCAATGAGCAGTTCTTC
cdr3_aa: CASSPLGMGGNEQFF

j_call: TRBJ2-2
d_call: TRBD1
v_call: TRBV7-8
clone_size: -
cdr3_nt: TGTGCCACCCTCCGGGACAGGGCGAACACCGGGGAGCTGTTTTTT
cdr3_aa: CATLRDRANTGELFF

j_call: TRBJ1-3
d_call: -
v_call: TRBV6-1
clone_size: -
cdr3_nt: TGTGCCAGCAGGGCGAGCCCCTCTGGAAACACCATATATTTT
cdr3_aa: CASRASPSGNTIYF

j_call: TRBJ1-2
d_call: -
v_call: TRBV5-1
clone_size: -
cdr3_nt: TGCGCCAGCAGCTTGGATGAGGGTGGCGGCTACACCTTC
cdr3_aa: CASSLDEGGGYTF

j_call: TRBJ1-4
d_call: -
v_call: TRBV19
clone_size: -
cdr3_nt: TGTGCCAGTGGAATCCCCGGGGCTACTAATGAAAAACTGTTTTTT
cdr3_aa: CASGIPGATNEKLFF

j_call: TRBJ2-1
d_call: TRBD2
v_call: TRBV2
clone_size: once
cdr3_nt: TGTGCCAGCAGTGAAGAGGGGACTAGCGCCAATGAGCAGTTCTTC
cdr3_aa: CASSEEGTSANEQFF

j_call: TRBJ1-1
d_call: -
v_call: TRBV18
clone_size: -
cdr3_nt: TGTGCCAGCCTGGGACAACTGAACACTGAAGCTTTCTTT
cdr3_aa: CASLGQLNTEAFF

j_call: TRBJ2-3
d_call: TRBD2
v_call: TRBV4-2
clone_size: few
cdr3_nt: TGTGCCAGCAGCCTGACTAGCGGGGGGACGCCTAGCACAGATACGCAGTATTTT
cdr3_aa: CASSLTSGGTPSTDTQYF

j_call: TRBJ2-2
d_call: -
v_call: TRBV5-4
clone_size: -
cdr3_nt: TGTGCCAGCAGCTTGCCAGGGGCTAAGACCGGGGAGCTGTTTTTT
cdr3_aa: CASSLPGAKTGELFF

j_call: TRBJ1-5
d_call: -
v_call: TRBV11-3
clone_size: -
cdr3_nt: TGTGCCAGCAGCTTAGCGATTGATCAGCCCCAGCATTTT
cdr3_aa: CASSLAIDQPQHF

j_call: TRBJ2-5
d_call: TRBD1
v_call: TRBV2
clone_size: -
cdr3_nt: TGTGCCAGCAGTGCTCGGCGGACAGGGGGAGGAGAGACCCAGTACTTC
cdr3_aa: CASSARRTGGGETQYF

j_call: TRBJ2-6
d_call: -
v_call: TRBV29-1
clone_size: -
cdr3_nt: TGCAGCGCTACAGACGGTTCTGGGGCCAACGTCCTGACTTTC
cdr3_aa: CSATDGSGANVLTF

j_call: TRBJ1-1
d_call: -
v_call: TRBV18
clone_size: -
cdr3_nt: TGTGCCAGCTCACCACAGGGGGGGGAGGACACTGAAGCTTTCTTT
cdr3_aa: CASSPQGGEDTEAFF

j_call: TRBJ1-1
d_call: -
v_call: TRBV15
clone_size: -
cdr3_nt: TGTGCCACCAAGCGATCGGTTAACACTGAAGCTTTCTTT
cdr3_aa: CATKRSVNTEAFF